These T cell receptor beta chains were read from a single sample in a study of blood T cells in healthy people across ages. TCRdb fed the 5' RACE reads into MiXCR, producing one record per CDR3 protein. The sample lists hundreds of thousands of distinct CDR3 sequences, approximately 40% occurring once. Sequenced sample: blood. Receptors originate from a man older than 75 in good health. Both conserved end residues are part of each CDR3. The D gene is left open where the match is weak. Clone size appears in some rows only: once, few, many, or a class for an expanded clone.

cdr3_aa cdr3_nt clone_size v_call d_call j_call
CSARDHRGTNEKLFF TGCAGTGCTAGAGATCACAGGGGTACTAATGAAAAACTGTTTTTT few TRBV20-1 TRBD1 TRBJ1-4
CASSQTTSRETQYF TGCGCCAGCAGCCAAACGACTAGTCGCGAGACCCAGTACTTC few TRBV4-1 - TRBJ2-5
CASSAPSSGGFRDEQFF TGTGCCAGCAGCGCCCCTTCTAGCGGTGGTTTTCGGGATGAGCAGTTCTTC many TRBV9 TRBD2 TRBJ2-1
CSASGGAGTGELFF TGCAGTGCCAGCGGGGGGGCTGGAACCGGGGAGCTGTTTTTT - TRBV20-1 TRBD2 TRBJ2-2
CASRGGWNTEAFF TGTGCTAGCAGAGGGGGCTGGAACACTGAAGCTTTCTTT - TRBV12-5 TRBD1 TRBJ1-1
CSVKEGAKTEAFF TGCAGCGTTAAGGAGGGGGCTAAAACTGAAGCTTTCTTT - TRBV29-1 TRBD1 TRBJ1-1
CASSVVPSGDEQYF TGTGCCAGCAGCGTAGTGCCTAGTGGCGACGAGCAGTACTTC - TRBV9 - TRBJ2-7
CASSQETGQGNQPQHF TGCGCCAGCAGCCAAGAGACGGGACAGGGCAATCAGCCCCAGCATTTT - TRBV4-1 TRBD1 TRBJ1-5
CASTTGSGRIGYTF TGTGCCAGCACCACCGGGAGCGGCAGGATTGGCTACACCTTC - TRBV6-5 - TRBJ1-2
CASSLQGIPTSSHNEQFF TGTGCCAGCAGCTTACAGGGGATTCCGACTAGTTCCCACAATGAGCAGTTCTTC - TRBV7-2 - TRBJ2-1